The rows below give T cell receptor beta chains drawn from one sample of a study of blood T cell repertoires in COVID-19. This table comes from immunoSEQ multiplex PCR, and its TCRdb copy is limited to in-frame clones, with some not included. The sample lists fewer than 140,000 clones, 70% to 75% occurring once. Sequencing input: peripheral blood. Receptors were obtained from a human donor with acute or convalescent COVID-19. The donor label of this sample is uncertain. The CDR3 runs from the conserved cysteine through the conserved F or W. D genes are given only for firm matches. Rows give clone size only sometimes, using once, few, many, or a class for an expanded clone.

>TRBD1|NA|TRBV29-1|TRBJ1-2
TGCAGCGTCGCAGCACTCAGAGGGGGCAACTATGGCTACACCTTC
CSVAALRGGNYGYTF
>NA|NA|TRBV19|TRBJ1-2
TGTGCCAGTACCGATGGTCCGGGGAGGCATGGCTACACCTTC
CASTDGPGRHGYTF
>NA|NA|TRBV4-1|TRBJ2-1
TGCGCCAGCAGCCCTTACGGGTTGCCCTACAATGAGCAGTTCTTC
CASSPYGLPYNEQFF
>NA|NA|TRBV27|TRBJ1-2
TGTGCCAGCAGTTTAAGGGGGTATGGAGCCTATGGCTACACCTTC
CASSLRGYGAYGYTF
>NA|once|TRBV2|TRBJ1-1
TGTGCCAGCAGTGATTCGCTCGGGGCTTTCTTT
CASSDSLGAFF
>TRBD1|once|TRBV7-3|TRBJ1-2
TGTGCCAGCAGCGGGACAGGGGGCAACTATGGCTACACCTTC
CASSGTGGNYGYTF
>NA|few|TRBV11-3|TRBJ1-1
TGTGCCAGCAGCTTGGAGGCGAACACTGAAGCTTTCTTT
CASSLEANTEAFF
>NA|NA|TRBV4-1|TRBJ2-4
TGCGCCAGCAGCCAAGATGCGGGACGGAAAAACATTCAGTACTTC
CASSQDAGRKNIQYF
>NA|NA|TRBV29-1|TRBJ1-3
TGCAGCGTTGAGAGGCTTGAACCTGGAAACACCATATATTTT
CSVERLEPGNTIYF
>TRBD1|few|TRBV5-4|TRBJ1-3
TGTGCCAGCAGCTTACGACCGGGACAGGGTAACTCTGGAAACACCATATATTTT
CASSLRPGQGNSGNTIYF
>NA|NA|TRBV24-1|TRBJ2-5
TGTGCCACCAGTGCCACCAGGGGACAAGAGGTCCAGTACTTC
CATSATRGQEVQYF
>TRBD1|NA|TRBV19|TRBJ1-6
TGTGCCACCGAAGGGGGCAGAATGAATTCACCCCTCCACTTT
CATEGGRMNSPLHF
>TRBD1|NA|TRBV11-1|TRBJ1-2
TGTGCCAGCAGCGGGGACAGGAGCCGCTATGGCTACACCTTC
CASSGDRSRYGYTF
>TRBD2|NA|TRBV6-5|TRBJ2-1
TGTGCCAGCAGTTCCCCCGGGGGGAGAAGTGAGCAGTTCTTC
CASSSPGGRSEQFF
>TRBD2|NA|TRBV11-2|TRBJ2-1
TGTGCCAGCAGACCTCGGGGAGGGTTGGGGTCCTACAATGAGCAGTTCTTC
CASRPRGGLGSYNEQFF
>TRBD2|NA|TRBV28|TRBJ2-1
TGTGCCAGCAGTTTATGGGCGGGGGGTACCTCCAATGAGCAGTTCTTC
CASSLWAGGTSNEQFF
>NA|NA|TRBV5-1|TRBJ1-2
TGCGCCAGCAGCCCAGGACCAGGGGACTATGGCTACACCTTC
CASSPGPGDYGYTF
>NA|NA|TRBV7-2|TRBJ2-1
TGTGCCAGCAGCCGCCCGGGGGTCAATGAGCAGTTCTTC
CASSRPGVNEQFF
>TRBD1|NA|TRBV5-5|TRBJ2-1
TGTGCCAGCAGCGCCATACCGGACAGGGGGCTGAGGAATGAGCAGTTCTTC
CASSAIPDRGLRNEQFF
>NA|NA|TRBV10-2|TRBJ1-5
TGCGCCAGCAGTGAGTCCGTGGGAGCCCAGCCCCAGCATTTT
CASSESVGAQPQHF
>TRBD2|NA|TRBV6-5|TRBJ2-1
TGTGCCAGCAGTTACGGTCCTAGCGGGGGAGATGAGCAGTTCTTC
CASSYGPSGGDEQFF
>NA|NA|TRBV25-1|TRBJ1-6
TGTGCCAGCAGTGAATGGAGAGAGTCACCCCTCCACTTT
CASSEWRESPLHF
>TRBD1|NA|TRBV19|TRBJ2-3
TGTGCCAGTAGCTTGACAGGGTTCACAGATACGCAGTATTTT
CASSLTGFTDTQYF
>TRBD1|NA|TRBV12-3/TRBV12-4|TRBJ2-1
TGTGCCAGCAGTATCCGGACAGGTGAGCAGTTCTTC
CASSIRTGEQFF
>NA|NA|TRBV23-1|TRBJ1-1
TGCGCCAGCAGTCAAACCCCCGGGGCTTTCTTT
CASSQTPGAFF
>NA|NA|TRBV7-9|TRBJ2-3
TGTGCCAGCAGCGAGACAGGACGGAGGAGCACAGATACGCAGTATTTT
CASSETGRRSTDTQYF
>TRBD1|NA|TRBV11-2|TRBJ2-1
TGTGCCAGCAGCTTCGACAGGGGCTACAATGAGCAGTTCTTC
CASSFDRGYNEQFF
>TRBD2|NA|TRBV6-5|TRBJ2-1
TGTGCCAGCAGTTACGGCGGGGGTATTCCCAATGAGCAGTTCTTC
CASSYGGGIPNEQFF
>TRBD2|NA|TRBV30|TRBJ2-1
TGTGCCTGGAGTACCACCCGACTAGCGGGGGGGCTTCCTGGGAATGAGCAGTTCTTC
CAWSTTRLAGGLPGNEQFF
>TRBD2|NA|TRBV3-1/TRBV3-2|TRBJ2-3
TGTGCCAGCAGCCAGGGACTAGAAGATACGCAGTATTTT
CASSQGLEDTQYF
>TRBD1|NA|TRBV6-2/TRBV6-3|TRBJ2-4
TGTGCCAGCAGTTCCGGACAGGAGGATAGCTTC
CASSSGQEDSF
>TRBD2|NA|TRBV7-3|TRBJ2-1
TGTGCCAGCAGCTTCGGACTAGCGAATGGAGAGCAGTTCTTC
CASSFGLANGEQFF
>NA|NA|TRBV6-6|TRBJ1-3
TGTGCCAGCACGGGTGCCTACACCATATATTTT
CASTGAYTIYF
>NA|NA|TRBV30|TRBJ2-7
TGTGCCTGGGGTAGGGAGCACGAGCAGTACTTC
CAWGREHEQYF
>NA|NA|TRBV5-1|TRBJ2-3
TGCGCCAGCACCGCGGGCGGCAGGATGAGCACAGATACGCAGTATTTT
CASTAGGRMSTDTQYF
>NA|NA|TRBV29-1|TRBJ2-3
TGCAGCGCCGGTGGGACAACTAGCACAGATACGCAGTATTTT
CSAGGTTSTDTQYF